The present entry profiles one TCR beta chain with its context. Its antigen is not known. The protocol was immunoSEQ multiplex PCR, while the TCRdb copy is restricted to in-frame clones and leaves out a portion. The table lists around 29,000 clones, around 80% of them singletons. The CDR3 sequence is 15 residues long. CDR1 is MNHEY and CDR2 is SVGAGI in the germline V gene. V lost 7 bases to trimming and J lost 2 bases, with 17 bases between them. This sample was included in a study of a mutant IDH1 vaccine in newly diagnosed glioma. As for time point: week 23, last vaccination. In every dose of vaccine, 300 ug of mutant IDH1 20-mer peptide was given alongside topical imiquimod.

This sequence joins TRBV6-5 and TRBJ2-5; weak D call: TRBD2 (6 bases). This TCR was sampled from a woman younger than 35 with glioma. This specimen was PBMCs, taken from a glioma patient whose treatment included an IDH1 peptide vaccine. The CDR3: CASTRTISGQETQYF. The CDR3 DNA sequence: TGTGCCAGCACCAGGACTATTAGCGGACAAGAGACCCAGTACTTC.